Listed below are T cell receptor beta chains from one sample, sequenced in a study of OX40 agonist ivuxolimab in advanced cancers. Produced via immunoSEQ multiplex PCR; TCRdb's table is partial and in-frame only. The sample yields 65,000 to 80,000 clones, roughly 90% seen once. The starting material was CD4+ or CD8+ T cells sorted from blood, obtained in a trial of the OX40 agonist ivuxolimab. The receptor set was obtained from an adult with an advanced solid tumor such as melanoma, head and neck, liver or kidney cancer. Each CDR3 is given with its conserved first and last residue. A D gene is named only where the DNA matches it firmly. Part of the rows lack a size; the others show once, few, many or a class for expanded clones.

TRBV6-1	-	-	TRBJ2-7	TGTGCCAGCAGTTATCGGACCAGCGAGCAGTACTTC	CASSYRTSEQYF
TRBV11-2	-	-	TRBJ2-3	TGTGCCAGCAGCTTCGCCGACACAGATACGCAGTATTTT	CASSFADTDTQYF
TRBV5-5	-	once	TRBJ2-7	TGTGCCAGCAGCCCGCTCTCGAGCTCCTACGAGCAGTACTTC	CASSPLSSSYEQYF
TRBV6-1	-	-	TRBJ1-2	TGTGCCAGCAGTGAAGATCTGGGGAGAACCTATGGCTACACCTTC	CASSEDLGRTYGYTF
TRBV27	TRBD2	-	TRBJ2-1	TGTGCCAGCAGTCACATTAGCGGGAGGGCCTACAATGAGCAGTTCTTC	CASSHISGRAYNEQFF
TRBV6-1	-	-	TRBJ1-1	TGTGCCAGCAGCTACCCTCCAGGTTTCGCTTTCTTT	CASSYPPGFAFF
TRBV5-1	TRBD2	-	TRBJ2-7	TGCGCCAGCAGCAACCCGGGACTAGCGGACTACGAGCAGTACTTC	CASSNPGLADYEQYF
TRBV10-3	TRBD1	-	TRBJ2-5	TGTGCCATCAGCAACAGGGGAGCGTGGCAAGAGACCCAGTACTTC	CAISNRGAWQETQYF
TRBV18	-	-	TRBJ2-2	TGTGCCAGCTCACCACCGGGGCAGACGAACACCGGGGAGCTGTTTTTT	CASSPPGQTNTGELFF
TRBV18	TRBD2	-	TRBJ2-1	TGTGCCAGCTCACCACCGAGTGGGGGACTAGGAGGCCTTCCTCCTGAGCAGTTCTTC	CASSPPSGGLGGLPPEQFF
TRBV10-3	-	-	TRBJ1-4	TGTGCCATCAGTCAAGGTGAAAAACTGTTTTTT	CAISQGEKLFF
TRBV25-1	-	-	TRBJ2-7	TGTGCCAGCAGTGCCTTCGGGGACGGCTACGAGCAGTACTTC	CASSAFGDGYEQYF
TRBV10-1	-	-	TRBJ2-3	TGCGCCAGCAGTGAAGGTGAGGACGATACGCAGTATTTT	CASSEGEDDTQYF
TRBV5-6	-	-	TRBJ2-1	TGTGCCAGCAGCTTACGACAGGCCGGGAACAATGAGCAGTTCTTC	CASSLRQAGNNEQFF
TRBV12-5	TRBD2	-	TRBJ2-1	TGTGCTAGTGGTCCCGGACTAGCGGGAGCGCTCACCTCCTACAATGAGCAGTTCTTC	CASGPGLAGALTSYNEQFF
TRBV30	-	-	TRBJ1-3	TGTGCCTGGAGTTACCAAGACAACTCTGGAAACACCATATATTTT	CAWSYQDNSGNTIYF
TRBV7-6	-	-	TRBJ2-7	TGTGCCAGCAGCCCTCGGCCAGCTAGTACTAACTACGAGCAGTACTTC	CASSPRPASTNYEQYF
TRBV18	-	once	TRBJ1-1	TGTGCCAGCTCACCACCGGGGAACACTGAAGCTTTCTTT	CASSPPGNTEAFF
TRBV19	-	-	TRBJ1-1	TGTGCCAGTAGTGGACCGAGCGTGAACACTGAAGCTTTCTTT	CASSGPSVNTEAFF
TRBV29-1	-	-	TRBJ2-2	TGCAGCGTTGAGCTGGGAAGGACGGACACCGGGGAGCTGTTTTTT	CSVELGRTDTGELFF
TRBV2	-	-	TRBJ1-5	TGTGCCAGCAGAGCGACAGTTAGCAATCAGCCCCAGCATTTT	CASRATVSNQPQHF
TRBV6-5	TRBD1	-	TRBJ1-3	TGTGCCAGCTCTACAGGGGGCCCTGGAAACACCATATATTTT	CASSTGGPGNTIYF
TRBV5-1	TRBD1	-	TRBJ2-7	TGCGCCAGCAGCTTGGGGACAGGGGGGCTAGGTGAGCAGTACTTC	CASSLGTGGLGEQYF
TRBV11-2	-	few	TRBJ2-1	TGTGCCAGCAGCTCGGGACTCAATGAGCAGTTCTTC	CASSSGLNEQFF
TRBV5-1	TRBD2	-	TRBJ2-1	TGCGCCAGCAAGATGTCTAGCGGGTCCTACAATGAGCAGTTCTTC	CASKMSSGSYNEQFF
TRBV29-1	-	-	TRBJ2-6	TGCAGCGTTGATCAGGGGAATTCCGGGGCCAACGTCCTGACTTTC	CSVDQGNSGANVLTF
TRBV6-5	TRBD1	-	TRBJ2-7	TGTGCCAGCAGGTCGTACTGGGACAGGCGCTACGAGCAGTACTTC	CASRSYWDRRYEQYF
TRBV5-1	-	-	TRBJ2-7	TGCGCCAGCAGCTTGGTCGGGAAGGGCTACGAGCAGTACTTC	CASSLVGKGYEQYF
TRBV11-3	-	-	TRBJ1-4	TGTGCCAGCAGCTTTATTGGGGCGGGCGGTGATGAAAAACTGTTTTTT	CASSFIGAGGDEKLFF
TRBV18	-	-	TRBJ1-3	TGTGCCAGCTCACCAACAGGGCTAGTTGGAAACACCATATATTTT	CASSPTGLVGNTIYF
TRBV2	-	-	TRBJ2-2	TGTGCCGCGGCCGGGGAAATCACCGGGGAGCTGTTTTTT	CAAAGEITGELFF
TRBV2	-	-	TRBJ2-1	TGTGCCAGCAGTGAAACGACAGCCTACTCCTACAATGAGCAGTTCTTC	CASSETTAYSYNEQFF
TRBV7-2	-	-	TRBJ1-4	TGTGCCAGCAGCCCCGTCCGGGGGCCTAATGAAAAACTGTTTTTT	CASSPVRGPNEKLFF
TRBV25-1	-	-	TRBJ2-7	TGTGCCAGCAGTGAAGGGCTAGTCTTTAGCTCCTACGAGCAGTACTTC	CASSEGLVFSSYEQYF
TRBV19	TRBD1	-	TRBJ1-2	TGTGCCAGCCGACCGACAAACAGGGGGCGCAACTATGGCTACACCTTC	CASRPTNRGRNYGYTF
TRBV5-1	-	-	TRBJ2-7	TGCGCCAGCAGCCTTGGCGCGGTGGGAGTCTCCTACGAGCAGTACTTC	CASSLGAVGVSYEQYF
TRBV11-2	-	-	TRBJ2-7	TGTGCCAGCAGCTTAGGTGTAGGTTTCTACGAGCAGTACTTC	CASSLGVGFYEQYF
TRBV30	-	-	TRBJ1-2	TGTGCCTGGAGTGTACCGGGCTCAATCACTAACTATGGCTACACCTTC	CAWSVPGSITNYGYTF
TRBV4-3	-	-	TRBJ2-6	TGCGCCAGCAGCCAAGCGCAGAGACAAGCTGGGGCCAACGTCCTGACTTTC	CASSQAQRQAGANVLTF
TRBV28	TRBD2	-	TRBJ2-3	TGTGCCAGCAGTTTTGAGGGAGCGGGAACAGATACGCAGTATTTT	CASSFEGAGTDTQYF
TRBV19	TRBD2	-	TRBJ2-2	TGTACCAGTAGTCCTCGGGGTAGCGGGACAAACACCGGGGAGCTGTTTTTT	CTSSPRGSGTNTGELFF
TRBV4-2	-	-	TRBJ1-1	TGTGCCAGCAGCCCTTACCGACAGGCCGGGAACACTGAAGCTTTCTTT	CASSPYRQAGNTEAFF
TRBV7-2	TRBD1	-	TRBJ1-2	TGTGCCAGCATCCCGGGACAGAACTATGGCTACACCTTC	CASIPGQNYGYTF
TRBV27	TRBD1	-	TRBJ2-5	TGTGCCAGCAGTTTAGCGGGACAGGGGCCTCGTGAGACCCAGTACTTC	CASSLAGQGPRETQYF
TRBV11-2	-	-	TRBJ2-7	TGTGCCAGCAGCCCCCAGGGCTACGAGCAGTACTTC	CASSPQGYEQYF
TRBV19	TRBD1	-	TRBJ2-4	TGTGCCAGTAGTATAGGAGGGATCAGACAGGGGAGTCGCATTCAGTACTTC	CASSIGGIRQGSRIQYF
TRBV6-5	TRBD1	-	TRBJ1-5	TGTGCCAGCAGCCGAGACAGGGGAATTCAGCCCCAGCATTTT	CASSRDRGIQPQHF
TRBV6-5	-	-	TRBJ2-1	TGTGCCAGCAGTCCTCTGCCGTGGACTGCCTCGAAGCAGTTCTTC	CASSPLPWTASKQFF
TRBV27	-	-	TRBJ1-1	TGTGCCAGCAGGGTAGCCCGGTTAGGGGTGAACACTGAAGCTTTCTTT	CASRVARLGVNTEAFF
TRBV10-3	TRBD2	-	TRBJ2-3	TGTGCCATCAGTGATACACTAGCGGGAGGCACAGATACGCAGTATTTT	CAISDTLAGGTDTQYF
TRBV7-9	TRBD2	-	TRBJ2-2	TGTGCCAGCAGCCCAATAGGACTAGCGGGGTCTAACACCGGGGAGCTGTTTTTT	CASSPIGLAGSNTGELFF
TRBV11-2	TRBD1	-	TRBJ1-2	TGTGCCAGCAGCGTGACAGGGCCAACTAACTATGGCTACACCTTC	CASSVTGPTNYGYTF
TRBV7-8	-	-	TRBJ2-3	TGTGCCAGCAGCCGAAGCAGAACTAGCACAGATACGCAGTATTTT	CASSRSRTSTDTQYF
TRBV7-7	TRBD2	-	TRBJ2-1	TGTGCCAGCAGCTTAGGGCTAGCGGGCTCCTACAATGAGCAGTTCTTC	CASSLGLAGSYNEQFF